The 21 T cell receptor beta chains reported below all come from one sample, sequenced in a study of cytomegalovirus exposure and HLA in healthy donors (dated by TCRdb to about 2017). Library preparation used the immunoSEQ multiplex PCR assay. TCRdb took over this immuneACCESS table, retaining in-frame rearrangements with V and J assigned. Such tables are incomplete; in checked studies, under half of the missing clones stem from an unresolved V gene, and the remainder is unexplained. A total of about 49,000 clones appear in this sample, roughly nine tenths of them only once. The top ten hold 1.4% of the sample. Sequenced sample: PBMCs. The receptor source for this set is a man aged 18 to 30 in good health and CMV-seronegative.

The rearrangement uses TRBV11-2 and TRBJ2-3; perhaps TRBD2 as D (5 bases). The germline V and J ends were trimmed by 1 base and 4 bases, with 18 bases remaining between them. The germline gives CDR1 SGHAT, CDR2 FQNNGV. The CDR3 sequence is 17 residues long. The CDR3 DNA reads as TGTGCCAGCAGCTTAGTTGTGGACTCCCCTGGGTCAGATACGCAGTATTTT. The encoded protein is CASSLVVDSPGSDTQYF. Drawing the rest from reference TRBV11-2 and TRBJ2-3, the complete variable domain is EAGVAQSPRYKIIEKRQSVAFWCNPISGHATLYWYQQILGQGPKLLIQFQNNGVVDDSQLPKDRFSAERLKGVDSTLKIQPAKLEDSAVYLCASSLVVDSPGSDTQYFGPGTRLTVL.

The rearrangement uses TRBV12-5 and TRBJ2-1; D not certain. V dropped 2 bases and J dropped 9 bases, with 20 bases sitting between them. Germline lookup yields CDR1 LGHNT and CDR2 FRNRAP. The CDR3 has 16 amino acids. The chain's CDR3 is CASGLLKDGPQVEQFF. CDR3 nucleotide sequence: TGTGCTAGTGGTTTGCTCAAAGACGGCCCGCAGGTTGAGCAGTTCTTC.

The chain uses TRBV4-2 and TRBJ2-3; no definite D call. The CDR3 length is 13 residues. V was pared by 3 bases and J by 4 bases, with 8 bases between. The germline V gene has CDR1 LGHNA and CDR2 YNFKEQ. CDR3 sequence: CASSHRHADTQYF. As DNA, the CDR3 is TGTGCCAGCAGCCACAGACACGCAGATACGCAGTATTTT.

The chain joins TRBV6-1 to TRBJ2-7; D is undetermined. Trimming took 4 bases from V and 0 from J, leaving 7 bases between them. Per germline, CDR1 MNHNS and CDR2 SASEGT. CDR3 size: 13 residues. CDR3 region: CASSATLSYEQYF. The CDR3 DNA sequence: TGTGCCAGCAGTGCGACACTCTCCTACGAGCAGTACTTC.

The chain joins TRBV6-1 to TRBJ1-5; TRBD1 aligns across 8 bases. Germline V CDR1 and CDR2: MNHNS, SASEGT. The trim removed 0 bases at V and 5 bases at J, leaving 6 bases unmatched. The CDR3 is 16 residues long. CDR3 residues: CASSEASGQGHQPQHF. In DNA form, the CDR3 reads TGTGCCAGCAGTGAAGCGAGTGGACAGGGACATCAGCCCCAGCATTTT.

The chain employs TRBV4-2 and TRBJ2-7, with TRBD2 identical over 10 bases. From germline, CDR1 is LGHNA and CDR2 YNFKEQ. The CDR3 runs to 16 residues. The V and J ends lost 1 base and 1 base, in that order; junction bases with no gene match: 4. In nucleotides, the CDR3 is TGTGCCAGCAGCCAAGGTCTAGCGGGAGAATCCTACGAGCAGTACTTC. This sequence encodes CASSQGLAGESYEQYF.

The rearrangement links TRBV9 to TRBJ2-2, with 8 bases identical to TRBD1. V trimming: 1 base; J trimming: 2 bases; junction bases outside the gene matches: 4. CDR3 length: 16 residues. Germline V lookup: CDR1 SGDLS, CDR2 YYNGEE. The CDR3 sequence: CASSVQGATNTGELFF. In DNA, the CDR3 is TGTGCCAGCAGCGTACAGGGGGCAACCAACACCGGGGAGCTGTTTTTT.

J is TRBJ2-2 and V is TRBV29-1, with TRBD1 matching over 7 bases. The CDR3 is 13 residues long. The V segment lost 0 bases and the J segment 6 bases; nucleotides outside the gene matches: 1. CDR1 is SQVTM, CDR2 ANQGSEA, per germline. The CDR3 is CSVEETGPGELFF. The CDR3 nucleotides read TGCAGCGTTGAAGAGACAGGGCCCGGGGAGCTGTTTTTT.

The table lists this clone with a count of one. V usage is TRBV19 and J usage is TRBJ2-7; tentative D call: TRBD2 (5 bases). Trimming shortened V by 5 bases and J by 7 bases, and 12 bases separated the two germline ends. CDR3 length: 12 amino acids. Germline V gene sequence: CDR1 LNHDA, CDR2 SQIVND (reference sequence). In DNA, the CDR3 is TGTGCCAGTAGTCCGGACTTTAGGGAGCAGTACTTC. This gives the protein CASSPDFREQYF.

J is TRBJ1-1 and V is TRBV7-6; D may be TRBD1 (6 bases). Trimming took off 1 base at V and 0 bases at J, with 6 bases between the two ends. This CDR3 is 14 amino acids long. CDR1 and CDR2 from the germline V gene are SGHVS and FNYEAQ. The CDR3 here is CASSLGGLNTEAFF. The CDR3 nucleotides read TGTGCCAGCAGCTTAGGGGGGCTGAACACTGAAGCTTTCTTT.

The chain is built from TRBV27 and TRBJ2-7; TRBD2 might be the D (7 bases). The CDR3 contains 17 residues. Germline V gene data show CDR1 as MNHEY and CDR2 as SMNVEV (reference sequence). The V gene lost 3 bases and the J gene lost 3 bases, with 21 bases spanning the gap. CDR3 sequence reads: CASSLRGVRSGNYEQYF. The DNA for the CDR3 is TGTGCCAGCAGTTTGAGGGGGGTCCGAAGCGGGAACTACGAGCAGTACTTC.

The V gene is TRBV6-1, the J gene TRBJ2-7; no reliable D call. V was shortened by 6 bases and J by 0 bases, with 6 bases between the two germline ends. This CDR3 has 12 residues. The V gene's germline CDR1 is MNHNS and CDR2 SASEGT. CDR3 region: CASSADSYEQYF. In DNA form, the CDR3 reads TGTGCCAGCAGCGCAGACTCCTACGAGCAGTACTTC.

This clone came up once. The V and J genes are TRBV21-1 and TRBJ1-5; TRBD1, the table's D call, lacks a check against the DNA. TRBV21-1 is a pseudogene segment. This CDR3 region has 17 residues. This chain's CDR3 is CASNAIQGLNSNQPQHF. The CDR3 bases are TGTGCCAGCAACGCAATACAGGGGCTTAATAGCAATCAGCCCCAGCATTTT.

The rearrangement joins TRBV7-9 to TRBJ2-4; 8 bases map to TRBD1. The CDR3 spans 17 residues. The V gene's germline CDR1 is SEHNR and CDR2 FQNEAQ (reference sequence). V trimming: 3 bases; J trimming: 0 bases; junction bases outside the gene matches: 7. CDR3 residues: CASSLVTGVSAKNIQYF. CDR3 sequence (DNA): TGTGCCAGCAGCTTGGTGACAGGGGTATCAGCCAAAAACATTCAGTACTTC.

The V and J genes are TRBV7-3 and TRBJ2-1; 9 positions agree with TRBD1. The germline gives CDR1 SGHTA, CDR2 FQGTGA. The CDR3 has 18 amino acids. V was clipped by 8 bases and J by 16 bases; unmatched bases: 30. DNA for the CDR3: TGTGCCAGCGGAAACGCGGGACAGGGTTTCGGCGGGAGCCCCCGCTTCTTCTTC. As protein: CASGNAGQGFGGSPRFFF.

V and J are TRBV2 and TRBJ2-5, with 7 bases matching TRBD2. This CDR3 spans 16 amino acids. Germline-derived CDR1 and CDR2 are SNHLY and FYNNEI. The V and J ends lost 4 bases and 5 bases, in that order; junction bases with no gene match: 13. The CDR3 loop is CASSAQGGREWETQYF. CDR3 DNA: TGTGCCAGCAGTGCCCAGGGTGGGCGGGAGTGGGAGACCCAGTACTTC.

J is TRBJ1-2 and V is TRBV2; 8 bases are a match to TRBD1. The CDR3 is 14 residues long. With V trimmed by 6 bases and J by 2 bases, 5 bases remained unmatched. Germline CDR1 is SNHLY and CDR2 is FYNNEI. The CDR3 reads CASRLGQANYGYTF. CDR3 nucleotide sequence: TGTGCCAGCAGGTTGGGACAGGCAAACTATGGCTACACCTTC.

The V call is TRBV19, the J call TRBJ1-2; TRBD1 is a possible D gene (6 bases). Germline V gene lookup returns CDR1 LNHDA and CDR2 SQIVND (reference sequence). V gave up 11 bases and J gave up 4 bases, with 14 bases separating them. The CDR3 totals 12 residues. CDR3 sequence reads: CASEGGTYGYTF. As DNA, the CDR3 is TGTGCCTCCGAGGGGGGGACCTATGGCTACACCTTC.

The J gene is TRBJ2-7, the V gene TRBV7-6, with 8 bases identical to TRBD1. Germline assignment: CDR1 SGHVS and CDR2 FNYEAQ. Germline trimming cut 5 bases from V and 3 bases from J; bases unmatched to any gene: 6. The CDR3 sequence is 14 residues long. This chain's CDR3 is CASSPDRGFYEQYF. For the CDR3, the DNA is TGTGCCAGCAGCCCCGACAGGGGCTTCTACGAGCAGTACTTC.

V usage is TRBV29-1 and J usage is TRBJ2-7; 10 nucleotides agree with TRBD1. J was trimmed by 5 bases and V by 5 bases; bases with no gene match: 9. The germline V gene has CDR1 SQVTM and CDR2 ANQGSEA. The CDR3 has 14 residues. The CDR3 DNA reads TGCAGCGTTACAGACAGGGGGCGTTGGGACGAGCAGTACTTC. It is translated as CSVTDRGRWDEQYF.

The chain carries TRBV6-6 and TRBJ2-2; D is ambiguous. V dropped 8 bases and J dropped 1 base, with 8 bases sitting between them. Germline loops: CDR1 MNHNY, CDR2 SVGAGI (reference sequence). There are 13 residues in the CDR3. CDR3 sequence (DNA): TGTGCCAGCGCCCGGGTGAACACCGGGGAGCTGTTTTTT. Amino acids: CASARVNTGELFF.